These 19 T cell receptor beta chains were sequenced from one sample in a study of blood T cell repertoires in COVID-19. TCRdb's copy holds only in-frame clones and misses some; the assay was immunoSEQ multiplex PCR. This table has 65,000 to 75,000 clones, 65% to 90% appearing once. The material sequenced was peripheral blood. Receptors originate from an older man with acute or convalescent COVID-19.

The V and J genes are TRBV7-8 and TRBJ1-6; possible D gene TRBD1, 5 bases. Germline values: CDR1 SGHVS, CDR2 FQNEAQ. This CDR3 is 17 amino acids long. The V end lost 5 bases, the J end lost 9 bases, and 23 bases lay between the germline ends. The CDR3: CASSETPPDGTGSPLHF. The CDR3 DNA reads as TGTGCCAGCAGCGAAACACCCCCGGATGGAACAGGTTCACCCCTCCACTTT.

The rearrangement joins TRBV7-2 to TRBJ1-6, with 11 bases that match TRBD1. This CDR3 has 18 residues. Germline CDR1 SGHTA, CDR2 FQGNSA. The J segment lost 2 bases and the V segment lost 4 bases, leaving 7 bases of the junction unmatched. CDR3 sequence (DNA): TGTGCCAGCAGCTCGGACAGGGGGCAGAGTGCCTATAATTCACCCCTCCACTTT. Amino acids: CASSSDRGQSAYNSPLHF.

The genes are TRBV18 and TRBJ1-2; D call uncertain. V was trimmed by 6 bases and J by 2 bases, leaving 10 bases between them. The CDR3 covers 13 residues. Looked up from germline, CDR1 is KGHSH and CDR2 is LQKENI. For the CDR3, the DNA is TGTGCCAGCTCCCCGGTTGTGAACTATGGCTACACCTTC. Translated, it gives CASSPVVNYGYTF. Filled out from reference TRBV18 and TRBJ1-2, the complete variable domain reads NAGVMQNPRHLVRRRGQEARLRCSPMKGHSHVYWYRQLPEEGLKFMVYLQKENIIDESGMPKERFSAEFPKEGPSILRIQQVVRGDSAAYFCASSPVVNYGYTFGSGTRLTVV.

This chain joins TRBV5-6 and TRBJ1-2; D unresolved. V lost 5 bases and J lost 8, with 25 bases in between. Germline assignment: CDR1 SGHDT and CDR2 YYEEEE. The CDR3 covers 16 residues. CDR3 nucleotides: TGTGCCAGCAGGCGAGGAGGGCAGGCCAGGATAAGGGGCTACACCTTC. Amino acid sequence: CASRRGGQARIRGYTF.

V gene TRBV7-8 combines with J gene TRBJ2-7, with a weak D call TRBD1 (6 bases). V was pared by 4 bases and J by 2 bases, with 12 bases between. Per germline, CDR1 SGHVS and CDR2 FQNEAQ. The length of the CDR3 is 14 residues. As DNA, the CDR3 is TGTGCCAGCAGCTCCTCGGGACAAACCTACGAGCAGTACTTC. This translates into CASSSSGQTYEQYF.

V and J are TRBV5-1 and TRBJ2-2; 10 bases fit TRBD2. CDR1 SGHRS and CDR2 YFSETQ come from the germline V gene. V shed 4 bases and J 5 bases; nucleotides not matched to a gene: 5. The CDR3 length is 15 residues. The CDR3 sequence is CASSPGLAPTGELFF. Here the CDR3 DNA reads TGCGCCAGCAGCCCGGGACTAGCGCCTACCGGGGAGCTGTTTTTT. Together with reference TRBV5-1 and TRBJ2-2, the CDR3 gives the full variable domain: KAGVTQTPRYLIKTRGQQVTLSCSPISGHRSVSWYQQTPGQGLQFLFEYFSETQRNKGNFPGRFSGRQFSNSRSEMNVSTLELGDSALYLCASSPGLAPTGELFFGEGSRLTVL.

The chain is built from TRBV7-9 and TRBJ1-6, with D maybe TRBD1 (5 bases). Trimming took 5 bases from V and 7 from J, leaving 15 bases between them. CDR1 and CDR2 (germline): SEHNR, FQNEAQ (reference sequence). The CDR3 has 15 amino acids. The DNA of the CDR3 is TGTGCCAGCAGCCCCCCTCAGACAGAAAATTCACCCCTCCACTTT. Translating gives CASSPPQTENSPLHF. The complete variable domain, with remaining parts taken from reference TRBV7-9 and TRBJ1-6, reads DTGVSQNPRHKITKRGQNVTFRCDPISEHNRLYWYRQTLGQGPEFLTYFQNEAQLEKSRLLSDRFSAERPKGSFSTLEIQRTEQGDSAMYLCASSPPQTENSPLHFGNGTRLTVT.

This clone has more than one count but fewer than ten. The V gene is TRBV6-5, the J gene TRBJ1-2; 8 positions agree with TRBD1. Germline V gives CDR1 MNHEY, CDR2 SVGAGI. V was pared by 0 bases and J by 8 bases, with 8 bases of the junction left unmatched. CDR3 length: 15 amino acids. The CDR3 sequence: CASSYSTGVSFGYTF. The CDR3 DNA follows: TGTGCCAGCAGTTACTCGACAGGGGTTTCCTTCGGCTACACCTTC.

This clone was picked up a small number of times. The V gene is TRBV19, the J gene TRBJ1-1, with TRBD1 identical over 8 bases. The germline V gene encodes CDR1 LNHDA and CDR2 SQIVND (reference sequence). This CDR3 region has 15 residues. V shed 3 bases, J shed 4 bases, and the junction held 7 bases outside the gene matches. The CDR3 reads CASSINPGGGTEAFF. The CDR3 DNA sequence: TGTGCCAGTAGTATTAACCCAGGGGGCGGCACTGAAGCTTTCTTT.

This clone was seen a single time. The chain is built from TRBV10-3 and TRBJ1-1; D possibly corresponds to TRBD1 (6 bases). Germline CDR1 is ENHRY and CDR2 is SYGVKD. The CDR3 extends over 13 amino acids. V was cut by 11 bases and J by 1 base, with 14 bases left in between. CDR3 amino acids: CAAKGQTNTEAFF. In DNA form, the CDR3 reads TGTGCCGCCAAAGGACAGACGAACACTGAAGCTTTCTTT.

This chain connects TRBV11-3 to TRBJ1-4, with unresolved D. Trimming pared 2 bases from V and 5 bases from J, leaving 15 bases between. This CDR3 has 16 amino acids. Germline assignment: CDR1 SGHNT and CDR2 YENEEA. The CDR3 region is CASSLYYGSSNEKLFF. DNA for the CDR3: TGTGCCAGCAGCTTATACTACGGCAGTTCCAATGAAAAACTGTTTTTT.

The chain joins TRBV4-3 to TRBJ2-3; 8 bases fit TRBD2. This CDR3 region has 16 residues. J was trimmed by 0 bases and V by 2 bases; bases with no gene match: 4. The germline V gene has CDR1 LGHNA and CDR2 YSLEER. The CDR3 region is CASSQNSGVSTDTQYF. CDR3 bases: TGCGCCAGCAGCCAAAATAGCGGGGTCAGCACAGATACGCAGTATTTT.

This sequence joins TRBV19 and TRBJ1-2; TRBD1 is a possible D gene (5 bases). The CDR3 covers 11 residues. V was clipped by 8 bases and J by 2 bases, with 6 bases between them. The germline gives CDR1 LNHDA, CDR2 SQIVND (reference sequence). As DNA, the CDR3 is TGTGCCAGTTCAGGGAACTATGGCTACACCTTC. Amino acid sequence: CASSGNYGYTF. Together with reference TRBV19 and TRBJ1-2, the CDR3 gives the full variable domain: DGGITQSPKYLFRKEGQNVTLSCEQNLNHDAMYWYRQDPGQGLRLIYYSQIVNDFQKGDIAEGYSVSREKKESFPLTVTSAQKNPTAFYLCASSGNYGYTFGSGTRLTVV.

The rearrangement links TRBV2 to TRBJ2-3; TRBD2 matches at 7 bases. The trim removed 5 bases at V and 3 bases at J, leaving 8 bases unmatched. The CDR3 contains 15 residues. The germline V gene encodes CDR1 SNHLY and CDR2 FYNNEI. CDR3 residues: CASSSLGGGTDTQYF. CDR3 DNA sequence: TGTGCCAGCAGTTCCCTGGGGGGGGGAACAGATACGCAGTATTTT.

The rearrangement joins TRBV6-5 to TRBJ1-2, with a tentative D call TRBD1 (5 bases). The germline V gene has CDR1 MNHEY and CDR2 SVGAGI. The ends were cut back, 8 bases at V and 5 bases at J, with 21 bases in the middle. The CDR3 contains 15 residues. Here the CDR3 reads CASLTQVQGKYGYTF. The DNA of the CDR3 is TGTGCCAGCCTCACACAGGTGCAGGGCAAATATGGCTACACCTTC.

The chain carries TRBV3-1 (or the pseudogene TRBV3-2) and TRBJ2-3, with 12 bases fitting TRBD2. With V trimmed by 0 bases and J by 5 bases, 15 bases remained unmatched. Germline CDR1 LGHDT, CDR2 YNNKEL (reference sequence). This CDR3 region has 20 residues. The CDR3 loop is CASSQDLSLAGGGPGDTQYF. CDR3 nucleotide sequence: TGTGCCAGCAGCCAAGATCTATCCCTAGCGGGAGGGGGTCCAGGAGATACGCAGTATTTT.

The chain carries TRBV5-1 and TRBJ2-5, with 9 bases fitting TRBD1. Germline CDR1 and CDR2: SGHRS and YFSETQ. With 0 bases clipped from V and 5 bases from J, the junction kept 2 bases outside the gene matches. The CDR3 contains 14 residues. This chain's CDR3 is CASSLGTGEETQYF. CDR3 nucleotides: TGCGCCAGCAGCTTGGGGACAGGGGAGGAGACCCAGTACTTC.

Details on this clone: Within the sample, other DNA sequences also encode this same CDR3. The V gene is TRBV18, the J gene TRBJ2-7, with 8 bases lining up with TRBD1. With 0 bases clipped from V and 1 base from J, the junction kept 2 bases outside the gene matches. CDR1 is KGHSH, CDR2 LQKENI, per germline. The CDR3 spans 15 residues. CDR3 nucleotide sequence: TGTGCCAGCTCACCACCCGGACAGGGTTCCTACGAGCAGTACTTC. It specifies CASSPPGQGSYEQYF.

The rearrangement uses TRBV5-1 and TRBJ1-2; 8 bases line up with TRBD1. V gave up 3 bases and J gave up 4 bases; unmatched junction bases: 5. Per germline, CDR1 SGHRS and CDR2 YFSETQ. This CDR3 spans 14 amino acids. The CDR3 protein is CASSSTGAGYGYTF. The CDR3 coding sequence is TGCGCCAGCAGCTCGACAGGGGCCGGCTATGGCTACACCTTC.